This TCR beta chain is drawn from a study of T cell responses to AZD1222 COVID-19 vaccine. Overall study: The analysis combined second doses at about 4 or about 12 weeks.

Trimming stripped 3 bases from V and 3 bases from J, with 3 bases between. The CDR3 consists of 12 residues. The germline V gene encodes CDR1 MGHRA and CDR2 YSYEKL. Concerning this clone itself: As yet, its antigen is unknown.

Study outcomes and limitations: Nearly half of spike-specific TCRs reportedly go after variant regions that carry no mutations. Spike regions recognized by vaccine-associated CD4 TCRs spanned the protein, led by 160-218 and 743-854. Possibly, clonal diversity was underestimated; donors were largely white British and included more females.

TCRdb's table, derived via immunoSEQ multiplex PCR, lists solely in-frame clones and lacks some. The table records approximately 57,000 clones, approximately 83% of them present only once. V gene TRBV4-1 combines with J gene TRBJ2-1, with unresolved D. The source of this sequence is an adult in good health. The sequencing here drew on peripheral blood, taken on day 0 of AZD1222 vaccination. CDR3 DNA: TGCGCCAGCAGCCACGACTACAATGAGCAGTTCTTC. It translates to CASSHDYNEQFF.